The next 6 T cell receptor beta chains were all read from a single sample in a study of monozygotic twins with inflammatory bowel disease. TCRdb re-called the 5' RACE reads; one entry per CDR3 protein, DNA not given. The table lists about 300,000 distinct CDR3 sequences. The material sequenced was blood. The receptors here all came from a human donor with ulcerative colitis or Crohn's disease, or a healthy co-twin of an affected twin (not recorded which).

This chain connects TRBV7-9 to TRBJ1-2. This CDR3 spans 14 amino acids. From germline, CDR1 is SEHNR and CDR2 FQNEAQ (reference sequence). The chain's CDR3 is CASSLLDKLYGYTF.

The V call is TRBV9, the J call TRBJ2-7. In germline, CDR1 is SGDLS, CDR2 YYNGEE. This CDR3 contains 15 residues. The CDR3 here is CASSASAGSSYEQYF.

V gene TRBV6-2 or TRBV6-3 combines with J gene TRBJ2-1. Germline-derived CDR1 and CDR2 are MNHEY and SVGEGT. This CDR3 spans 12 amino acids. The CDR3 sequence is CASSYPANEQFF.

V usage is TRBV20-1 and J usage is TRBJ2-2. The germline gives CDR1 DFQATT, CDR2 SNEGSKA (reference sequence). The CDR3 extends over 14 amino acids. The CDR3 here is CSARLGYLTGELFF.

The rearrangement uses TRBV5-1 and TRBJ1-2; the TCRdb call, TRBD1, lacks DNA for checking. The CDR3 extends over 15 amino acids. Looked up from germline, CDR1 is SGHRS and CDR2 is YFSETQ. This CDR3 is CASSSGQGPIYGYTF.

The gene calls are TRBV29-1 and TRBJ2-7; TCRdb's D gene call, TRBD1, goes unchecked for lack of DNA. CDR3 size: 13 residues. Germline loops: CDR1 SQVTM, CDR2 ANQGSEA. The CDR3: CSAVGTGRYEQYF.